Shown below are 5 T cell receptor beta chains from a single sample sequenced in a study of blood T cell repertoires in COVID-19. The repertoire was sequenced with immunoSEQ multiplex PCR; TCRdb's copy has only in-frame clones and lacks some. The sample gives 200,000 to 250,000 clones, 88% of which show up once; more than 2.5% is in the top ten. Sequencing used PBMCs or T cells enriched from blood (not recorded which). Source of these receptors: a woman under 40 who had recovered from COVID-19.

The rearrangement joins TRBV29-1 to TRBJ1-1; no definite D call. The CDR3 loop spans 11 amino acids. Germline CDR1 reads SQVTM; CDR2 reads ANQGSEA. Between the trimmed V and J ends, which lost 4 bases and 0 bases, there was a span of 3 bases. The DNA for the CDR3 is TGCAGCGTTGTAGTGAACACTGAAGCTTTCTTT. Translation gives CSVVVNTEAFF.

The rearrangement links TRBV6-5 to TRBJ1-1; no reliable D call. Germline assignment: CDR1 MNHEY and CDR2 SVGAGI. This CDR3 is 12 amino acids long. V lost 2 bases to trimming and J lost 7 bases, with 8 bases between them. DNA for the CDR3: TGTGCCAGCAGTTACCCGACGGGTGAAGCTTTCTTT. This encodes CASSYPTGEAFF.

V is TRBV4-1 and J is TRBJ1-1; TRBD1 is a possible D gene (6 bases). Trimming shortened V by 3 bases and J by 1 base, and 12 bases separated the two germline ends. In germline, CDR1 is MGHRA, CDR2 YSYEKL. CDR3 length: 15 amino acids. CDR3 coding DNA: TGCGCCAGCAGCCAGCCTACAGGGAAGAACACTGAAGCTTTCTTT. Its translation is CASSQPTGKNTEAFF.

This rearrangement joins TRBV19 to TRBJ2-7; TRBD1 aligns across 9 bases. This CDR3 comprises 17 residues. V dropped 5 bases and J dropped 2; count of bases not matched to a gene: 13. The germline gives CDR1 LNHDA, CDR2 SQIVND (reference sequence). The CDR3 here is CASSRVATGQGPYEQYF. For the CDR3, the DNA is TGTGCCAGTAGTCGGGTCGCCACGGGACAGGGACCCTACGAGCAGTACTTC.

The J gene is TRBJ1-1, the V gene TRBV7-2, with 12 nucleotides matching TRBD1. Germline CDR1 SGHTA, CDR2 FQGNSA. The CDR3 sequence is 15 residues long. Unmatched junction bases numbered 4, after V lost 1 base and J lost 7 bases. CDR3 sequence (DNA): TGTGCCAGCAGCTTAGGGGACAGGGGGCTTAGTGAAGCTTTCTTT. It translates to CASSLGDRGLSEAFF. The whole variable domain, filled in from reference TRBV7-2 and TRBJ1-1, reads GAGVSQSPSNKVTEKGKDVELRCDPISGHTALYWYRQSLGQGLEFLIYFQGNSAPDKSGLPSDRFSAERTGGSVSTLTIQRTQQEDSAVYLCASSLGDRGLSEAFFGQGTRLTVV.